This T cell receptor (beta chain) appears in the sequencing data of a study of identical twins. The CDR3 has 13 amino acids. In germline, CDR1 is MNHNY, CDR2 SVGAGI (reference sequence). V was pared by 2 bases and J by 5 bases, with 7 bases between. Only a few counts were recorded for this clonotype. In TCRdb, the 5' RACE reads were re-called with MiXCR into one record per CDR3 protein. The sample includes roughly 720,000 distinct CDR3 sequences, roughly 18% of them seen just once. The same sample was also studied in work on T cells expressing NK-cell markers.

Sequenced: PBMCs. The rearrangement uses TRBV6-6 and TRBJ1-5; D ambiguous. The sequence came from a woman aged 18-29 years in good health. CDR3 bases: TGTGCCAGCAGTTACAATTGGGATCAGCCCCAGCATTTT. Protein product: CASSYNWDQPQHF.